The sequence of this T cell receptor (beta chain) was determined in a study of blood T cells in healthy people across ages. Study-level results: Diversity estimated from one million T cells was considered an underestimate. Higher diversity and more naive CD4+ cells were features of long-lived donors, compared to aged donors. Per-million-T-cell TCR beta diversity fell roughly linearly with age.

Together with a sample-barcoded 5' primer, a J-beta primer mix was included in a second PCR lasting roughly 6 to 12 cycles. TCRdb re-analysed the 5' RACE reads in MiXCR, keeping a single row per CDR3 protein. The table lists about a million distinct CDR3 sequences, roughly 48% of them singletons, with around 15% in the top ten. Trimming removed 0 bases at V and 7 bases at J, with 4 bases between. The CDR3 runs to 13 residues. Germline V gene lookup returns CDR1 MGHDK and CDR2 SYGVNS. In the case of this clonotype: Its target is unknown.

The chain recombines TRBV25-1 with TRBJ1-6; D ambiguous. The receptor comes from a man aged 30-40 years in good health. The sample taken for sequencing was blood. The DNA of the CDR3 is TGTGCCAGCAGTGAATATTCGAATTCACCCCTCCACTTT. Protein: CASSEYSNSPLHF.